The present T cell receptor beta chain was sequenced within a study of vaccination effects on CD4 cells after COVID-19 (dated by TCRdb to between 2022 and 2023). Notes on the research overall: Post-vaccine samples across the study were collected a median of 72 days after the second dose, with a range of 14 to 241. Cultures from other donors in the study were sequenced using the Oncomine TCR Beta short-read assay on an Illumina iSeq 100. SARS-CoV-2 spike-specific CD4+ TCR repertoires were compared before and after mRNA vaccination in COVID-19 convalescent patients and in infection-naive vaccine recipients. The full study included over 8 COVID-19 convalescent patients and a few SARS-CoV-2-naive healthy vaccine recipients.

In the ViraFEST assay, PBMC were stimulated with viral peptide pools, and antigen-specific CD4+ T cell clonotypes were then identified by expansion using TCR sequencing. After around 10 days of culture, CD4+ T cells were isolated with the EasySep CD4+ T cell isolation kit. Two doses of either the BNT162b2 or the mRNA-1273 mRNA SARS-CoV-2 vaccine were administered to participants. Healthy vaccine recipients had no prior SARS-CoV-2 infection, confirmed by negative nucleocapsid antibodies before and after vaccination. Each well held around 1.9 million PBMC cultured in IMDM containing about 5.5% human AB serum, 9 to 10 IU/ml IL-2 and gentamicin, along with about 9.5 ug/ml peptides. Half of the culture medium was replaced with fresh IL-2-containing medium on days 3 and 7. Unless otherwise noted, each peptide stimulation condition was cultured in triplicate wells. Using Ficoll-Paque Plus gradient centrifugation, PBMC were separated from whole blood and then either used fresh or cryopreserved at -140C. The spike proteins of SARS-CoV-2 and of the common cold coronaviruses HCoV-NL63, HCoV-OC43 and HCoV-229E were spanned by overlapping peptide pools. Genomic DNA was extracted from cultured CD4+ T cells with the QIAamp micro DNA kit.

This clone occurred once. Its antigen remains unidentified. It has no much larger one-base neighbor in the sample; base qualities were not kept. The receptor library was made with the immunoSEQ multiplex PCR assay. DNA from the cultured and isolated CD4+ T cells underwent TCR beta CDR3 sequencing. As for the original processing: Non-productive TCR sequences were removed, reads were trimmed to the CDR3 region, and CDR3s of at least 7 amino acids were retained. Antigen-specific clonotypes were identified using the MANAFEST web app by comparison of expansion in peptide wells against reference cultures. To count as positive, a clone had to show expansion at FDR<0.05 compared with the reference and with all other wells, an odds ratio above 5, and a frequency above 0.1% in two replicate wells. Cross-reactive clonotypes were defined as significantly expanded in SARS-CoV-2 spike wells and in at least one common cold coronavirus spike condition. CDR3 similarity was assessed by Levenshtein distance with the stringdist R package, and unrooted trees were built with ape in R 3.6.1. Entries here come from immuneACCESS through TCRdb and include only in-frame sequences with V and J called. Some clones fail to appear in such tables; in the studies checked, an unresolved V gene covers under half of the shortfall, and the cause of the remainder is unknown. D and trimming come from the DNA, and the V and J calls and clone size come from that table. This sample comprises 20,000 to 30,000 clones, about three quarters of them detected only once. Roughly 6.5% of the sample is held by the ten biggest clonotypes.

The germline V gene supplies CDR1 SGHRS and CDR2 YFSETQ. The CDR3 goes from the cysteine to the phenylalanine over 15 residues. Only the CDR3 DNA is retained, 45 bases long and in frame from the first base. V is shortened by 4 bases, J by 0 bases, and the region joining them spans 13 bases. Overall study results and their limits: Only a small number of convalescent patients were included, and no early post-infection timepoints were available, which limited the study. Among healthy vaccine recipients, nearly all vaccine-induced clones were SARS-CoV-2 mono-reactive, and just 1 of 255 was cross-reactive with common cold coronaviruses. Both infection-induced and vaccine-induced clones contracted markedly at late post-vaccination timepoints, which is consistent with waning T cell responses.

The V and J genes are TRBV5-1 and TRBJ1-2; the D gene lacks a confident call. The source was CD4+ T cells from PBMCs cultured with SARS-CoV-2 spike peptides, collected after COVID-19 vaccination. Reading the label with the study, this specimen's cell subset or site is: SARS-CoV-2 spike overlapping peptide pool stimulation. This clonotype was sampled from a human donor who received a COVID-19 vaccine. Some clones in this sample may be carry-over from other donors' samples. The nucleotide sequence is TGCGCCAGCAGCCCAGGAGATGGATCTAACTATGGCTACACCTTC. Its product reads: CASSPGDGSNYGYTF.